This record looks at one TCR beta chain sequence and its context. The source of the sample is a study of cytomegalovirus exposure and HLA in healthy donors. The overall study: In terms of ancestry, the Caucasian-associated cluster contained roughly 81% of the 300 to 400 genotyped donors.

Trimming removed 2 bases from V and 5 bases from J, with 18 bases in between. The germline V gene has CDR1 KGHSH and CDR2 LQKENI. The CDR3 extends over 16 amino acids. In the PCR, 60 Vbeta and 13 Jbeta primers were used. The protocol was immunoSEQ multiplex PCR, while the TCRdb copy is restricted to in-frame clones and leaves out a portion. The repertoire consists of some 110,000 clones, with more than 55% occurring once and the leading ten covering approximately 1.4%. The gene calls are TRBV18 and TRBJ2-5; D is perhaps TRBD2 (6 bases). Source material: PBMCs. This clonotype originated in a man between 18 and 29 years old in good health and CMV-seronegative. The CDR3 protein is CASSPIAGTAGETQYF. The CDR3 DNA sequence: TGTGCCAGCTCACCAATCGCCGGGACGGCGGGGGAGACCCAGTACTTC.